The subject of this entry is one T cell receptor beta chain. The CDR3 sequence is 12 residues long. In germline, CDR1 is KGHSH, CDR2 LQKENI. V shed 6 bases and J shed 2 bases, with 7 bases lying between them. TCRdb's copy holds only in-frame clones and misses some; the assay was immunoSEQ multiplex PCR. Of 75,000 to 90,000 clones in the sample, approximately 96% were seen once. The source of the sample is a study of technical replicates of blood from several donors. The sample comprised T cells isolated from PBMCs. The rearrangement links TRBV18 to TRBJ1-1; D is unresolved. The source of this sequence is a human donor in good health. The CDR3, as DNA: TGTGCCAGCTCCTCGTATAACACTGAAGCTTTCTTT. Amino acids: CASSSYNTEAFF.